Below, 16 T cell receptor beta chains from the same sample are listed, as sequenced in a study of blood T cell repertoires in COVID-19. Profiled with immunoSEQ multiplex PCR; TCRdb holds only in-frame clones, not every one. The sample holds about 300,000 clones, 70% to 90% seen once. The sample taken for sequencing was PBMCs or T cells enriched from blood (not recorded which). The receptors were gathered from a man aged 25 to 40 who had recovered from COVID-19.

V and J are TRBV9 and TRBJ1-5; D may be TRBD1 (6 bases). This CDR3 comprises 15 residues. V was shortened by 0 bases and J by 6 bases, with 13 bases between the two germline ends. Per germline, CDR1 SGDLS and CDR2 YYNGEE. The CDR3 loop reads CASSVDGGAAQPQHF. CDR3 bases: TGTGCCAGCAGCGTAGATGGGGGGGCCGCTCAGCCCCAGCATTTT.

V usage is TRBV5-1 and J usage is TRBJ2-5; TRBD1 aligns across 9 bases. V lost 0 bases to trimming and J lost 4 bases; unmatched junction nucleotides: 7. The CDR3 has 16 residues. Germline assignment: CDR1 SGHRS and CDR2 YFSETQ. The CDR3 spells CASSLARDRDGETQYF. The CDR3 region has the DNA TGCGCCAGCAGCTTGGCCCGGGACAGGGATGGAGAGACCCAGTACTTC.

DNA of the CDR3: TGTGCCAGTAGTATAGAAGGGACAGCTCGATTCTATGGCTACACCTTC. Its protein product is CASSIEGTARFYGYTF. This chain joins TRBV19 and TRBJ1-2; 7 bases agree with TRBD1. The CDR3 length is 16 residues. CDR1 and CDR2 (germline): LNHDA, SQIVND (reference sequence). With 0 bases clipped from V and 4 bases from J, the junction kept 8 bases outside the gene matches.

This rearrangement joins TRBV7-2 to TRBJ1-4; D gene unclear. Germline-derived CDR1 and CDR2 are SGHTA and FQGNSA. The CDR3 totals 13 residues. V dropped 1 base and J dropped 10 bases, with 10 bases sitting between them. This chain's CDR3 is CASSLDEGGKLFF. The DNA for the CDR3 is TGTGCCAGCAGCTTAGACGAAGGCGGAAAACTGTTTTTT.

A single count supports this clone. Here the CDR3 reads CASSQDRGYDSGNTIYF. CDR3 nucleotides: TGTGCCAGCAGCCAAGACAGGGGGTACGACTCTGGAAACACCATATATTTT. The rearrangement joins TRBV4-2 to TRBJ1-3, with 7 positions matching TRBD1. This CDR3 comprises 17 residues. J was trimmed by 0 bases and V by 0 bases; bases with no gene match: 5. The V gene's germline CDR1 is LGHNA and CDR2 YNFKEQ.

The chain recombines TRBV3-1 (or the pseudogene TRBV3-2) with TRBJ2-7, with 7 bases that match TRBD1. The CDR3 is 15 residues long. CDR1 and CDR2 from the germline V gene are LGHDT and YNNKEL (reference sequence). The V and J ends lost 3 bases and 1 base, in that order; junction bases with no gene match: 6. CDR3 nucleotide sequence: TGTGCCAGCAGCCAGTTACCGGGACAGTCCTACGAGCAGTACTTC. As protein: CASSQLPGQSYEQYF.

The V gene is TRBV3-1 (or the pseudogene TRBV3-2), the J gene TRBJ2-7; D remains unclear. Trimming shortened V by 3 bases and J by 3 bases, and 3 bases separated the two germline ends. Germline lookup yields CDR1 LGHDT and CDR2 YNNKEL (reference sequence). The CDR3 runs to 11 residues. The CDR3 protein is CASSHSYEQYF. For the CDR3, the DNA is TGTGCCAGCAGCCATAGCTACGAGCAGTACTTC.

The chain carries TRBV7-2 and TRBJ1-6; 9 bases are shared with TRBD1. The CDR3 consists of 16 residues. Per the germline V gene, CDR1 is SGHTA and CDR2 is FQGNSA. The J segment lost 8 bases and the V segment lost 4 bases, leaving 9 bases of the junction unmatched. CDR3 sequence (DNA): TGTGCCAGCAGCTCGACCCGGGACAGGGTGCATTCACCCCTCCACTTT. Protein sequence: CASSSTRDRVHSPLHF. Combining the CDR3 with reference TRBV7-2 and TRBJ1-6 gives the whole variable domain GAGVSQSPSNKVTEKGKDVELRCDPISGHTALYWYRQSLGQGLEFLIYFQGNSAPDKSGLPSDRFSAERTGGSVSTLTIQRTQQEDSAVYLCASSSTRDRVHSPLHFGNGTRLTVT.

The CDR3, as DNA: TGTGCCAGTAGTAGCAGACAGGGTTTGAGCACAGATACGCAGTATTTT. This sequence encodes CASSSRQGLSTDTQYF. The chain couples TRBV19 to TRBJ2-3, with TRBD1 matching 7 bases. The CDR3 covers 16 residues. Trimming removed 4 bases from V and 0 bases from J; junction bases left unmatched: 7. The V gene's germline CDR1 is LNHDA and CDR2 SQIVND (reference sequence).

The genes are TRBV5-4 and TRBJ2-5; D ambiguous. The length of the CDR3 is 12 residues. Trimming took off 1 base at V and 2 bases at J, with 3 bases between the two ends. The germline V gene has CDR1 SGHNT and CDR2 YYREEE (reference sequence). The CDR3 coding sequence is TGTGCCAGCAGCTTGATACAAGAGACCCAGTACTTC. Translation gives CASSLIQETQYF. Full variable domain (rest looked up from reference TRBV5-4 and TRBJ2-5): ETGVTQSPTHLIKTRGQQVTLRCSSQSGHNTVSWYQQALGQGPQFIFQYYREEENGRGNFPPRFSGLQFPNYSSELNVNALELDDSALYLCASSLIQETQYFGPGTRLLVL.

The V gene is TRBV19, the J gene TRBJ1-2, with a tentative D call TRBD1 (6 bases). This CDR3 spans 15 amino acids. From germline, CDR1 is LNHDA and CDR2 SQIVND (reference sequence). Trimming pared 10 bases from V and 0 bases from J, leaving 18 bases between. Written as DNA, the CDR3 is TGTGCCACCTCTGCGGGGGGCCCGCCTAACTATGGCTACACCTTC. Translating it yields CATSAGGPPNYGYTF.

V usage is TRBV5-4 and J usage is TRBJ1-1, with a weak D call TRBD1 (5 bases). Germline V CDR1 and CDR2: SGHNT, YYREEE (reference sequence). The CDR3 runs to 13 residues. V was pared by 0 bases and J by 3 bases, with 6 bases between. Here the CDR3 DNA reads TGTGCCAGCAGCTTGGTCAGGGACACTGAAGCTTTCTTT. This sequence encodes CASSLVRDTEAFF.

The rearrangement links TRBV27 to TRBJ1-5, with 8 bases that match TRBD1. V was clipped by 4 bases and J by 9 bases; unmatched bases: 2. Looked up from germline, CDR1 is MNHEY and CDR2 is SMNVEV (reference sequence). The length of the CDR3 is 12 residues. CDR3 residues: CASSSRGLPQHF. The CDR3 coding sequence is TGTGCCAGCAGTTCCAGGGGGCTGCCCCAGCATTTT.

This clone was recorded at least ten times. The genes are TRBV5-8 and TRBJ2-7, with TRBD1 as a possible D gene (6 bases). V dropped 2 bases and J dropped 2 bases, with 14 bases sitting between them. Germline CDR1 is SGHTS and CDR2 is YDEGEE. This CDR3 region has 15 residues. In nucleotides, the CDR3 is TGTGCCAGCAGCTTACACAGGGTAAACACCTACGAGCAGTACTTC. Its protein is CASSLHRVNTYEQYF.

This sequence joins TRBV10-2 and TRBJ1-2, with unresolved D. Germline CDR1 WSHSY, CDR2 SAAADI. Between the trimmed V and J ends, which lost 11 bases and 3 bases, there was a span of 13 bases. CDR3 length: 12 residues. CDR3 DNA sequence: TGCGCCGGAGCGGGGAGCTACTATGGCTACACCTTC. Translation gives CAGAGSYYGYTF.

This sequence joins TRBV5-6 and TRBJ1-2; a weak D match, TRBD1 (6 bases). Trimming stripped 0 bases from V and 5 bases from J, with 11 bases between. CDR3 length: 14 residues. Per germline, CDR1 SGHDT and CDR2 YYEEEE. The CDR3 is CASSLANREYGYTF. The DNA for the CDR3 is TGTGCCAGCAGCTTGGCCAACAGGGAGTATGGCTACACCTTC. Full variable domain (remainder filled in from reference TRBV5-6 and TRBJ1-2): DAGVTQSPTHLIKTRGQQVTLRCSPKSGHDTVSWYQQALGQGPQFIFQYYEEEERQRGNFPDRFSGHQFPNYSSELNVNALLLGDSALYLCASSLANREYGYTFGSGTRLTVV.